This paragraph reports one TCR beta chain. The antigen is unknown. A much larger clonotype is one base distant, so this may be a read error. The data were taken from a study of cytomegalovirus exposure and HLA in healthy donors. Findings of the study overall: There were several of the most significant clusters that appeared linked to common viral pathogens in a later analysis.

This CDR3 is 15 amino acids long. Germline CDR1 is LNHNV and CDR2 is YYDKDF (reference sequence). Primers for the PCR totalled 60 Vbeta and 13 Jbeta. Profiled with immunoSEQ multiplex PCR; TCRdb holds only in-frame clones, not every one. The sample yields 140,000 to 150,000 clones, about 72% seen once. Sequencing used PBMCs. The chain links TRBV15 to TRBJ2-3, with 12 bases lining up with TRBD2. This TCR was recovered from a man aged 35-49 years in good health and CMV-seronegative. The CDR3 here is CATSRTSGSTDPQYF. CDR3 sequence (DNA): TGTGCCACCAGCAGGACTAGCGGGAGTACAGATCCGCAGTATTTT.